This is a list of T cell receptor beta chains from one sample in a study of T cells in Graves' hyperthyroidism and ophthalmopathy. TCRdb reanalysed the multiplex PCR reads using MiXCR and keeps one entry per CDR3 protein. Of some 350,000 distinct CDR3 sequences in the sample, roughly 15% are singletons; the top ten hold roughly 19%. The specimen sequenced was blood. The receptors shown here come from a woman in her fifties or sixties with Graves' ophthalmopathy. The CDR3 runs from the conserved cysteine through the conserved F or W. A D gene is named only where the DNA matches it firmly.

>TRBJ2-7|TRBV5-1|16|TRBD2
CASSWFPTSETYEQYF
>TRBJ1-5|TRBV11-2|13|.
CASSLDLGGPQHF
>TRBJ2-2|TRBV11-2|15|TRBD1
CASITSGTGTGELFF
>TRBJ2-7|TRBV28|13|.
CASSKGEGWEQYF
>TRBJ2-7|TRBV29-1|13|.
CSVERRQDSEQYF
>TRBJ2-7|TRBV28|13|.
CASSSPGSYEQYF
>.|TRBV7-9|16|.
CASSPGGAALPDTQHF
>TRBJ2-1|TRBV20-1|14|TRBD2
CSARRSGRRNEQFF
>TRBJ1-1|TRBV20-1|13|TRBD1
CSADRGRNTEAFF
>TRBJ2-1|TRBV7-2|15|TRBD2
CASSLGRLAGNEQFF
>TRBJ2-7|TRBV25-1|19|TRBD2
CASSEEVEGEDGRADEQYF
>TRBJ2-1|TRBV5-1|14|.
CASSRIRGGNEQFF
>TRBJ2-5|TRBV6-1|15|TRBD1
CASSQQGSRQETQYF
>TRBJ2-3|TRBV27|13|.
CASSIKEGYTQYF
>TRBJ2-1|TRBV28|15|TRBD2
CASTSGTSLNNEQFF
>TRBJ2-1|TRBV6-1|13|.
CATRRGLHNEQFF
>TRBJ1-1|TRBV2|12|TRBD1
CASNLDRAVAFF
>TRBJ2-1|TRBV12-3/TRBV12-4|12|.
CASTPSNNEQFF
>TRBJ2-5|TRBV2|15|TRBD2
CASTRRSLAVETQYF
>TRBJ2-3|TRBV5-1|17|TRBD2
CASSLGVAGGTTDTQYF
>TRBJ1-4|TRBV5-1|17|TRBD1
CASSLGQGSAANEKLFF
>TRBJ2-3|TRBV24-1|16|TRBD2
CATSDAPGLGIDTQYF
>TRBJ1-3|TRBV6-1|14|.
CASRRQYSGNTIYF
>TRBJ2-7|TRBV6-1|15|TRBD2
CASSEEGLATYEQYF